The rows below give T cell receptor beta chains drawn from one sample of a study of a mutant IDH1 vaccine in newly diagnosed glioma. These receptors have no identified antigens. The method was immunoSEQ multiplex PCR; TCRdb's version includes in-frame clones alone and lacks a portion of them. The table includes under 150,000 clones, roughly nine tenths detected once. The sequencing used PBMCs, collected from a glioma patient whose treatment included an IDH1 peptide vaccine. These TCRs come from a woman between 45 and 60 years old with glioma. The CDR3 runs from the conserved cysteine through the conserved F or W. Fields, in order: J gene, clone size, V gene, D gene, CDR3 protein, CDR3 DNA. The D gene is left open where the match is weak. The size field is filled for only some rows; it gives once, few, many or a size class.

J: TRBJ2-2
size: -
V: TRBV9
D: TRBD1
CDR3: CASSVEGQSHTGELFF
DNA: TGTGCCAGCAGCGTAGAGGGACAGTCCCACACCGGGGAGCTGTTTTTT

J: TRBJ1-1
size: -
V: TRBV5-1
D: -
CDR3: CASSLKGSEAFF
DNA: TGCGCCAGCAGCTTGAAAGGGAGTGAAGCTTTCTTT

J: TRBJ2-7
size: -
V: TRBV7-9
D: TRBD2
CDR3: CASSPNEAGVNYEQYF
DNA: TGTGCCAGCAGCCCGAATGAGGCGGGAGTTAACTACGAGCAGTACTTC

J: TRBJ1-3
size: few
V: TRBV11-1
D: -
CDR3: CASSSDSGNTIYF
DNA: TGTGCCAGCAGCTCGGACAGTGGAAACACCATATATTTT

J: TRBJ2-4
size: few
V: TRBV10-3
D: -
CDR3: CAISDGASGNIQYF
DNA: TGTGCCATCAGTGACGGGGCCTCGGGAAACATTCAGTACTTC

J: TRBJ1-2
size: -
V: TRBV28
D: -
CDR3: CASNSGYYGYTF
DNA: TGTGCCAGCAACTCAGGATACTATGGCTACACCTTC

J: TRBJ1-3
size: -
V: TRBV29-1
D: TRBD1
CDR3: CSVELGQHSGNTIYF
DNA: TGCAGCGTTGAACTGGGACAGCACTCTGGAAACACCATATATTTT

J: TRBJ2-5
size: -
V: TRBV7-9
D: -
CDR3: CASSPGDVGTQYF
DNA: TGTGCCAGCAGCCCGGGGGATGTCGGGACCCAGTACTTC

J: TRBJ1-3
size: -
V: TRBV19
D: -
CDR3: CASSIDRLYSGNTIYF
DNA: TGTGCCAGTAGTATAGACAGGCTTTACTCTGGAAACACCATATATTTT

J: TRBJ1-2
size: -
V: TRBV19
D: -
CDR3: CASSNRDGYTF
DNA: TGTGCCAGTAGCAACAGGGATGGCTACACCTTC

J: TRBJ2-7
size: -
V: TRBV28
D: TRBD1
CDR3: CASRGPGQGAGEQYF
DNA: TGTGCCAGCAGGGGACCGGGACAGGGGGCAGGGGAGCAGTACTTC

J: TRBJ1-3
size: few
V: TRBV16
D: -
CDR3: CASSQSGGNTIYF
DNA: TGTGCCAGCAGCCAATCCGGGGGAAACACCATATATTTT

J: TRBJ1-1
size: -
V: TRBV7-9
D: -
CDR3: CASSLGYREAFF
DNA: TGTGCCAGCAGCTTGGGATATCGTGAAGCTTTCTTT

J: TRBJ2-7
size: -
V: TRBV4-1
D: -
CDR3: CASSRLAQGVNEQYF
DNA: TGCGCCAGCAGCCGCCTGGCCCAGGGAGTCAACGAGCAGTACTTC

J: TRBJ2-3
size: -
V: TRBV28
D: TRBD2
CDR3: CASSPGLAGADTQYF
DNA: TGTGCCAGCAGCCCGGGACTAGCGGGAGCAGATACGCAGTATTTT

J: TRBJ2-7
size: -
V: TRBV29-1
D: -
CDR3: CSVKPNVGDLSYEQYF
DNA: TGCAGCGTTAAACCGAACGTGGGGGACCTTTCCTACGAGCAGTACTTC

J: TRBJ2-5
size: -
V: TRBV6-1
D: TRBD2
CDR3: CASSGGGDQETQYF
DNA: TGTGCCAGCAGTGGGGGGGGAGATCAAGAGACCCAGTACTTC

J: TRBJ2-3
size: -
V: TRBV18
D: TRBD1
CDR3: CASSPRTGARTDTQYF
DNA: TGTGCCAGCTCACCCAGGACAGGGGCGAGGACAGATACGCAGTATTTT

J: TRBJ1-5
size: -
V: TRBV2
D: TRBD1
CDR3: CASSELGQGSNQPQHF
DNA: TGTGCCAGCAGTGAATTGGGACAGGGTAGCAATCAGCCCCAGCATTTT

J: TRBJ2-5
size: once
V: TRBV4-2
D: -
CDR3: CASSERGFQETQYF
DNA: TGTGCCAGCAGCGAGAGGGGCTTCCAAGAGACCCAGTACTTC

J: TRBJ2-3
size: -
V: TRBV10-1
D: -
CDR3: CASSEMRGPWEDTQYF
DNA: TGCGCCAGCAGTGAGATGAGGGGCCCCTGGGAAGATACGCAGTATTTT

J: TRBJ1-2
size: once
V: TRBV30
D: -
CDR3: CAWKRNSLYGYTF
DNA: TGTGCCTGGAAAAGGAACAGCCTCTATGGCTACACCTTC

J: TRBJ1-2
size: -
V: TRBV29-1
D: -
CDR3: CSVEGGYGYTF
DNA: TGCAGCGTAGAGGGAGGCTATGGCTACACCTTC

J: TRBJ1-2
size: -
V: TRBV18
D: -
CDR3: CASSPPMLRGQGYTF
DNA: TGTGCCAGCTCACCACCGATGTTGCGGGGGCAGGGCTACACCTTC

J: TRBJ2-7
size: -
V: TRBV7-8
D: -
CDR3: CASSLVGGAEQYF
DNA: TGTGCCAGCAGCTTAGTAGGGGGGGCCGAGCAGTACTTC

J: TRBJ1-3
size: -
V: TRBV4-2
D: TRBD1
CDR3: CASSPDRVGNTIYF
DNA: TGTGCCAGCAGCCCCGACAGGGTTGGAAACACCATATATTTT